The TCR beta chain described here comes from a study of healthy donors' naive CD4 and CD8 T cells (dated by TCRdb to between 2014 and 2017). Background on the whole study: The donors were selected to cover three age groups of six people each (20-25, 40-50 and 60-70 years), had a mean age of roughly 44, and were half female. The TCR alpha libraries followed the same workflow as the beta chain, except for a newly designed primer set that covered all functional IMGT alpha gene variants. To check how TCR variation relates to lineage commitment, the researchers sequenced rearranged TCR alpha and beta chains taken from naive CD4+ and CD8+ T cells. Donors were HLA-typed by sequencing at HLA-A, -B, -C, -DRB1, -DQB1 and -DPB1 using the SBTexcellerator protocol, an ABI3130xl analyzer and SBTengine software. Peripheral blood mononuclear cells were obtained from some 20 unrelated, healthy individuals. Broader findings and caveats from the paper: Alpha and beta chains were sequenced in bulk and could not be paired, so combined chain effects were not evaluated. Reportedly, most V and J gene segments showed bias between naive CD4+ and CD8+ cells, and this bias held consistently across donors regardless of HLA genotype. In both chains, CD4+ lineage was associated with a positively charged CDR3, and CD8+ lineage was associated with a negatively charged CDR3. The study did not directly address possible repertoire bias arising from homeostatic proliferation of naive T cells. Taken together, V genes, J genes and CDR3 charge appeared to account for around 13% of the variance in CD4/CD8 propensity, mostly acting in an additive way.

The listed sequencing device is 454 GS FLX Titanium. A previously published linear amplification protocol was used to build the TCR libraries, starting from roughly 490 ng of total RNA. The Roche/454 Genome Sequencer with Titanium chemistry was used for sequencing. Per the original workflow: 75,000 to 95,000 rearranged TCR alpha transcripts were sequenced from four or five of the healthy donors. Duplicate transcripts were removed, and unique TCR clonotypes were defined by the CDR3 junction according to IMGT nomenclature. CD4 versus CD8 status was modeled on V and J genes by logistic regression in R 2.13.0, with adjustment for donor effects and Bonferroni correction for multiple testing. The public reads were quality trimmed at Q25 with fastp and then assembled into clones with MiXCR by TCRdb, keeping productive beta chains. Here each entry gathers all rows of one CDR3 protein and keeps the most common genes and DNA. None of the V and J calls come from the authors' own analysis; TCRdb made them. The sample contains about 180,000 distinct CDR3 sequences, around 70% of them found a single time. About 2.3% of the sample is held by the ten biggest clonotypes.

Looking up the germline V gene (reference sequence) yields CDR1 SGHAT and CDR2 FQDESV. Measured from the cysteine to the phenylalanine, the CDR3 is 15 residues long. Of all the DNA, just the CDR3 is kept, 45 bases in frame from base 1. V and J are truncated by 1 base and 4 bases respectively, leaving an intervening sequence of 13 bases. Cells with a CD4+CD8-CD45RO-CD45RA+ profile were isolated by FACS and defined as naive CD4+ T cells, and those with a CD8+CD4-CD45RA+CD27bright profile were defined as naive CD8+ T cells. Sorting used antibodies against CD4 (RPA-T4), CD8 (SK1), CD27 (O323), CD45RA (HI100) and CD45RO (UCHL1). Note on this clonotype: Its antigen is currently not known. Base qualities were left out, and no much larger clone turns up one base away.

Material: naive CD4+ and CD8+ T cells sorted from blood, pooled from several donors. The cell subset or site label here, explained by the study, means: FACS-sorted naive CD4+ (CD45RO-CD45RA+) and naive CD8+ (CD45RA+CD27bright) T cells. Recombination connected TRBV11-1 to TRBJ1-1, with no confident D gene call. This TCR was sampled from a pool of human donors in good health; the sample pools cells from several healthy donors. The sequenced DNA: TGTGCCAGCAGCTTAGGCCGAGCAGGAGCCACTGAAGCTTTCTTT. It translates to CASSLGRAGATEAFF.